This T cell receptor beta chain was recovered during a study of T cells in Graves' hyperthyroidism and ophthalmopathy (dated by TCRdb to between 2019 and 2020). The study in broad terms: Peripheral blood was collected at initial diagnosis, before any treatment. To identify TCR V-J signatures that set the groups apart, the researchers used a discovery cohort of more than 95 patients, made up of 40 to 45 with Graves' ophthalmopathy and some 60 with stable Graves' hyperthyroidism. Whether ophthalmopathy could be predicted prospectively was tested in an independent validation cohort made up of roughly 19 hyperthyroidism patients plus 17 patients who later progressed to ophthalmopathy. The 100 or so discovery patients were divided at random into training and test sets in a 7:3 ratio. In about 6 Graves' hyperthyroidism patients, the study also compared T-cell repertoires from thyroid tissue with T-cell repertoires from blood. Once sampling was done, hyperthyroidism patients were given methimazole at a starting dose of 30 mg daily, whereas ophthalmopathy patients were given high-dose intravenous methylprednisolone. According to the paper, TCR Vbeta CDR3 sequencing was carried out on 135 peripheral blood samples, which came from approximately 43 ophthalmopathy, roughly 75 hyperthyroidism and roughly 17 progressor patients. The study at large found these results: In validation, the model predicted progression to ophthalmopathy with over 60% sensitivity and approximately 78% specificity, a median of around 6.6 months before onset. Sample size was not statistically predetermined, and investigators were not blinded to group allocation. Blood samples also contained most of the expanded thyroid clonotypes (frequency above 0.001), which suggests that blood repertoires may reflect thyroid immune responses. Ophthalmopathy was separated from stable hyperthyroidism by a 13 V-J signature model, with approximately 85% sensitivity and around 81% specificity obtained in cross-validation and 80%/75% obtained in testing.

V lost 8 bases and J lost 6 bases, and the count of bases not matched to a germline gene is 9. The CDR3 goes from the cysteine to the phenylalanine over 14 residues. Only the CDR3 region is kept as DNA, spanning 42 bases read in frame from base 1. From a lookup of the germline V gene, CDR1 and CDR2 are SNHLY and FYNNEI. Stable Graves' hyperthyroidism was defined as the absence of progression to ophthalmopathy over 18 months of follow-up. Hyperthyroidism patients were newly diagnosed, had a disease duration of under 2 months, and were aged 18 to 65 years. Patients with uncontrolled infections, other autoimmune diseases, pregnancy or lactation were excluded. Diagnoses were established on the basis of clinical symptoms, serum thyroxine and TRAb, thyroid ultrasound, and orbital computed tomography. Ficoll-Paque density gradient centrifugation was used to isolate PBMCs from 8.5 to 10 ml of fresh peripheral blood. Total RNA was extracted with Trizol reagent, and quality was checked on an Agilent 2100 Bioanalyzer.

The TCR beta CDR3 regions were amplified from the RNA transcripts. For the first round of RT-PCR on the TCR CDR3, the HTBI primer set was used together with the Qiagen OneStep RT-PCR kit. Libraries were constructed in a second round of multiplex PCR, after which size selection and purification were carried out. Sequencing of the libraries was done on an Illumina HiSeq2000 using paired-end 100 bp reads. The published analysis was carried out like this. Raw data were processed with SOAPnuke, discarding reads with adapters, uncalled bases, mean Phred below 15, or no exact constant-primer or identifier match. COPE v1.2.5 was used to merge high-quality paired reads, and clonotypes were defined as unique nucleotide sequences. Clonotypes were aligned to IMGT TRBV, TRBD and TRBJ reference segments using MiTCR v1.1. The analysis included only V-J combinations with a frequency above 0.0001, which together covered 99.2% of the repertoires. The TCS score was defined as F50 (clonal expansion) divided by E x V (chaos), with BLOSUM62-based TCRdist calculated between CDR3 peptides within each V-J. Welch's t-statistics and random forest reduced 514 V-J features to some 14, which were used in a naive Bayes classifier (R e1071). TCRdb trimmed public reads at Q25 via fastp, called clones via MiXCR and kept in-frame beta chains. Each record represents a unique CDR3 protein, reported with the most common genes and DNA among its rows. In this record, the V and J calls reflect TCRdb's handling and not the investigators' own analysis. The table for this sample lists more than 300,000 distinct CDR3 sequences; roughly an eighth of them were counted only once. The ten most abundant clones make up 9% to 9.5% of the sample.

This clonotype was found many times. Its antigen remains undetermined. No quality values exist for individual bases; no much larger clone is one base distant. The rearranged segments are TRBV2 and TRBJ1-2; TRBD1 aligns with 10 central bases. The clonotype originates from a woman under 30 with Graves' hyperthyroidism. The sample comprised blood. The DNA sequence is TGTGCCAGCGGCTTGACAGGGGGCGCGGATGGCTACACCTTC. Its translation is CASGLTGGADGYTF.